The 16 T cell receptor beta chains listed next were all sequenced from one sample in a study of cytomegalovirus exposure and HLA in healthy donors. Vbeta (60) and Jbeta (13) primers were used in the PCR. Assay: immunoSEQ multiplex PCR; the TCRdb copy retains only in-frame clones and omits some. The sample carries about 130,000 clones, 81% recorded once. Material: PBMCs. The origin of the receptors is a woman aged 40 to 55 in good health and CMV-seropositive.

This chain connects TRBV6-1 to TRBJ1-2; D might be TRBD1 (6 bases). Trimming left V 3 bases short and J 8 bases short, with 19 bases between. There are 15 residues in the CDR3. Germline V gene lookup returns CDR1 MNHNS and CDR2 SASEGT. The CDR3 sequence: CASSESNRADQGYTF. The DNA for the CDR3 is TGTGCCAGCAGTGAGTCTAACAGGGCAGACCAGGGCTACACCTTC.

The chain recombines TRBV2 with TRBJ1-1; TRBD1 is a possible D gene (6 bases). Germline CDR1 and CDR2: SNHLY and FYNNEI. V was pared by 6 bases and J by 1 base, with 12 bases between. The CDR3 extends over 14 amino acids. The chain's CDR3 is CASSLDRANTEAFF. As DNA, the CDR3 is TGTGCCAGCAGCTTGGACAGAGCGAACACTGAAGCTTTCTTT.

This chain links TRBV10-3 with TRBJ2-1; D possibly corresponds to TRBD2 (6 bases). The CDR3 extends over 14 amino acids. Per the germline V gene, CDR1 is ENHRY and CDR2 is SYGVKD. The V and J ends lost 5 bases and 7 bases respectively, with 15 bases between them. The CDR3: CAISRTTNGNEQFF. CDR3 bases: TGTGCCATCAGTAGGACTACTAACGGGAATGAGCAGTTCTTC.

This clone was counted once. V gene TRBV18 combines with J gene TRBJ1-1, with 12 bases lining up with TRBD1. The CDR3 sequence is 18 residues long. V shed 2 bases and J 4 bases; nucleotides not matched to a gene: 11. Germline-derived CDR1 and CDR2 are KGHSH and LQKENI. The CDR3 sequence: CASSPVPGTGGSATEAFF. The CDR3 nucleotides are TGTGCCAGCTCACCAGTCCCCGGGACAGGGGGCTCGGCCACTGAAGCTTTCTTT.

J is TRBJ1-2 and V is TRBV5-1; 7 bases are a match to TRBD1. V shed 4 bases, J shed 4 bases, and the junction held 7 bases outside the gene matches. This CDR3 spans 14 amino acids. The germline CDR1 and CDR2 sequences are SGHRS and YFSETQ. This chain's CDR3 is CASSPGQQSYGYTF. Written as DNA, the CDR3 is TGCGCCAGCAGCCCGGGACAGCAGTCCTATGGCTACACCTTC. The entire variable domain, with the rest obtained from reference TRBV5-1 and TRBJ1-2, is as follows: KAGVTQTPRYLIKTRGQQVTLSCSPISGHRSVSWYQQTPGQGLQFLFEYFSETQRNKGNFPGRFSGRQFSNSRSEMNVSTLELGDSALYLCASSPGQQSYGYTFGSGTRLTVV.

The J gene is TRBJ2-5, the V gene TRBV5-4; D uncertain. Germline values: CDR1 SGHNT, CDR2 YYREEE (reference sequence). The CDR3 loop spans 12 amino acids. V gave up 2 bases and J gave up 5 bases, with 7 bases separating them. CDR3: CASSFHFETQYF. CDR3 nucleotides: TGTGCCAGCAGCTTCCATTTTGAGACCCAGTACTTC.

The rearrangement joins TRBV9 to TRBJ1-1, with no clear D. Germline CDR1 reads SGDLS; CDR2 reads YYNGEE. The CDR3 has 13 amino acids. V was trimmed by 0 bases and J by 3 bases, leaving 6 bases between them. Here the CDR3 DNA reads TGTGCCAGCAGCGTAGGTTCCTACACTGAAGCTTTCTTT. Translating it yields CASSVGSYTEAFF. Based on the CDR3 plus reference TRBV9 and TRBJ1-1, the full variable domain is DSGVTQTPKHLITATGQRVTLRCSPRSGDLSVYWYQQSLDQGLQFLIQYYNGEERAKGNILERFSAQQFPDLHSELNLSSLELGDSALYFCASSVGSYTEAFFGQGTRLTVV.

The chain is built from TRBV4-1 and TRBJ2-1, with D possibly being TRBD2 (5 bases). The germline V gene has CDR1 MGHRA and CDR2 YSYEKL. V gave up 0 bases and J gave up 0 bases, with 12 bases separating them. The CDR3 has 17 amino acids. DNA for the CDR3: TGCGCCAGCAGCCAAGAGGAGCGCGGGCCCTCCTACAATGAGCAGTTCTTC. Residues: CASSQEERGPSYNEQFF.

The genes are TRBV6-6 and TRBJ1-4; D not resolved. The V end was cut by 7 bases, the J end by 5 bases, with 11 bases between. In germline, CDR1 is MNHNY, CDR2 SVGAGI (reference sequence). This CDR3 is 13 amino acids long. The CDR3 sequence: CASTHPSNEKLFF. CDR3 bases: TGTGCCAGCACCCATCCATCAAATGAAAAACTGTTTTTT.

This clone was picked up one time. This chain uses TRBV6-6 with TRBJ2-7, with 11 positions matching TRBD2. Germline V lookup: CDR1 MNHNY, CDR2 SVGAGI (reference sequence). V shed 5 bases, J shed 4 bases, and the junction held 10 bases outside the gene matches. The CDR3 runs to 16 residues. This CDR3 is CASSTRELAGAYEQYF. DNA for the CDR3: TGTGCCAGCAGTACCCGAGAACTAGCGGGAGCGTACGAGCAGTACTTC.

This clone was observed a single time. The chain links TRBV6-6 to TRBJ1-6, with 7 positions matching TRBD1. The CDR3 extends over 15 amino acids. Germline CDR1 MNHNY, CDR2 SVGAGI (reference sequence). Trimming cost V 2 bases and J 7 bases; bases outside gene matches: 5. This CDR3 is CASSYPDRRNSPLHF. The CDR3 DNA is TGTGCCAGCAGTTACCCGGACAGGAGGAATTCACCCCTCCACTTT.

V usage is TRBV5-6 and J usage is TRBJ2-7, with D possibly being TRBD2 (6 bases). This CDR3 spans 14 amino acids. Trimming took off 2 bases at V and 4 bases at J, with 13 bases between the two ends. Germline lookup yields CDR1 SGHDT and CDR2 YYEEEE. The DNA of the CDR3 is TGTGCCAGCAGCTTAGGGACTCCTAATTACGAGCAGTACTTC. Amino acid sequence: CASSLGTPNYEQYF.

The chain joins TRBV19 to TRBJ2-5; TRBD2 matches 14 bases. Trimming at V came to 8 bases and at J to 0 bases, leaving 5 bases not matched to a gene. The germline V gene has CDR1 LNHDA and CDR2 SQIVND (reference sequence). CDR3 size: 16 residues. CDR3 amino acids: CASSGTSGSYQETQYF. The CDR3 coding sequence is TGTGCCAGTTCCGGGACTAGCGGGAGCTACCAAGAGACCCAGTACTTC.

The table lists this clone with a few counts. The chain carries TRBV7-8 and TRBJ1-3, with 9 bases lining up with TRBD1. Germline V gene data show CDR1 as SGHVS and CDR2 as FQNEAQ. Trimming at V came to 8 bases and at J to 2 bases, leaving 7 bases not matched to a gene. The CDR3 consists of 15 residues. This chain's CDR3 is CASSTGGWAGNTIYF. The CDR3 coding sequence is TGTGCCAGCTCGACAGGGGGTTGGGCTGGAAACACCATATATTTT.

This sequence joins TRBV19 and TRBJ2-7; 8 bases are shared with TRBD1. V was clipped by 7 bases and J by 1 base; unmatched bases: 6. The CDR3 runs to 14 residues. Germline values: CDR1 LNHDA, CDR2 SQIVND (reference sequence). The CDR3 sequence is CASTPGTGSYEQYF. CDR3 nucleotide sequence: TGTGCCAGTACCCCCGGGACAGGATCCTACGAGCAGTACTTC.

The genes are TRBV11-2 and TRBJ2-7, with a weak D call TRBD1 (5 bases). The CDR3 extends over 13 amino acids. The V gene's germline CDR1 is SGHAT and CDR2 FQNNGV. Trimming took off 5 bases at V and 2 bases at J, with 10 bases between the two ends. CDR3 bases: TGTGCCAGCAGCCAAGGGGCTACCTACGAGCAGTACTTC. Protein: CASSQGATYEQYF.